Here is one T cell receptor beta chain with its context. Its antigen is as yet unknown. Pooled samples include second doses given at about 4 or 12 weeks. The data stem from a study of T cell responses to AZD1222 COVID-19 vaccine. General study points: The reported proportion of spike-specific TCRs targeting unmutated variant regions was nearly half. Breadth and depth of Spike-specific TCRs rose after two AZD1222 doses.

Only in-frame clones appear in the TCRdb table, and some are missing; sequencing was by immunoSEQ multiplex PCR. The repertoire includes under 200,000 clones, roughly nine tenths of them detected once, and about 1% sits in the top ten. The sequence came from an adult who received the AZD1222 COVID-19 vaccine. Sequenced here: peripheral blood, sampled 28 days after the second AZD1222 dose.

The CDR3 region is CASSDSPGNTIYF. The CDR3 DNA reads TGTGCCAGCAGCGACAGCCCTGGAAACACCATATATTTT. This chain joins TRBV27 and TRBJ1-3; weak D call: TRBD1 (5 bases). In germline, CDR1 is MNHEY, CDR2 SMNVEV (reference sequence). Trimming took off 6 bases at V and 2 bases at J, with 8 bases between the two ends. This CDR3 contains 13 residues.